What follows are 30 T cell receptor beta chains derived from one specimen sequenced in a study of blood T cell repertoires in COVID-19. Profiling relied on immunoSEQ multiplex PCR, and the TCRdb table lists in-frame clones only, not all of them. Of 300,000 to 350,000 clones listed, about 86% are singletons. Sample: PBMCs or T cells enriched from blood (not recorded which). These receptor sequences come from a woman aged 40 to 50 with acute COVID-19.

The gene calls are TRBV19 and TRBJ1-6; 7 bases align to TRBD1. Germline V CDR1 and CDR2: LNHDA, SQIVND (reference sequence). The CDR3 has 14 residues. Trimming cost V 6 bases and J 9 bases; bases outside gene matches: 8. Written as DNA, the CDR3 is TGTGCCAGTAGCATCCCGGGACAGCTTTCACCCCTCCACTTT. Translated, it gives CASSIPGQLSPLHF.

J is TRBJ2-1 and V is TRBV11-3, with D possibly TRBD1 on 5 matching bases. The V gene lost 0 bases and the J gene lost 3 bases, with 12 bases spanning the gap. There are 16 residues in the CDR3. CDR1 and CDR2 from the germline V gene are SGHNT and YENEEA. The CDR3 DNA is TGTGCCAGCAGCTTAGAGGTGGGGCAAGGCTACAATGAGCAGTTCTTC. It specifies CASSLEVGQGYNEQFF.

The V and J genes are TRBV28 and TRBJ2-5, with 13 bases lining up with TRBD2. There are 15 residues in the CDR3. Trimming at V came to 5 bases and at J to 5 bases, leaving 5 bases not matched to a gene. Germline CDR1 reads MDHEN; CDR2 reads SYDVKM. The CDR3 protein is CASSLGTSGTETQYF. The CDR3 DNA reads as TGTGCCAGCAGTCTCGGGACTAGCGGGACGGAGACCCAGTACTTC.

Notes on this clone: Other nucleotide sequences in the sample specify the same CDR3. The chain recombines TRBV7-9 with TRBJ1-2, with D unresolved. Between the trimmed V and J ends, which lost 5 bases and 2 bases, there was a span of 6 bases. The CDR3 length is 12 residues. Germline CDR1 reads SEHNR; CDR2 reads FQNEAQ (reference sequence). The CDR3 reads CASSPGNYGYTF. CDR3 nucleotides: TGTGCCAGCAGCCCCGGGAACTATGGCTACACCTTC.

V and J are TRBV5-6 and TRBJ2-7; D may be TRBD1 (6 bases). The V gene's germline CDR1 is SGHDT and CDR2 YYEEEE. The length of the CDR3 is 13 residues. Trimming stripped 5 bases from V and 3 bases from J, with 12 bases between. CDR3 amino acids: CASRGQKGYEQYF. The CDR3 bases are TGTGCCAGCAGAGGACAGAAAGGCTACGAGCAGTACTTC.

The J gene is TRBJ1-4, the V gene TRBV5-1; D remains ambiguous. V lost 0 bases to trimming and J lost 7 bases, with 10 bases between them. Germline CDR1 reads SGHRS; CDR2 reads YFSETQ. The CDR3 is 14 residues long. CDR3 coding DNA: TGCGCCAGCAGCTTGGGCGGTGTTCGTGAAAAACTGTTTTTT. It is translated as CASSLGGVREKLFF.

The chain has TRBV7-9 and TRBJ1-3; 7 nucleotides agree with TRBD1. Germline CDR1 reads SEHNR; CDR2 reads FQNEAQ (reference sequence). The CDR3 runs 15 residues. V gave up 5 bases and J gave up 5 bases; unmatched junction bases: 9. For the CDR3, the DNA is TGTGCCAGCAGCCAGCGACAGGGACAAAGAAACACCATATATTTT. This translates into CASSQRQGQRNTIYF. The whole variable domain, filled in from reference TRBV7-9 and TRBJ1-3, reads DTGVSQNPRHKITKRGQNVTFRCDPISEHNRLYWYRQTLGQGPEFLTYFQNEAQLEKSRLLSDRFSAERPKGSFSTLEIQRTEQGDSAMYLCASSQRQGQRNTIYFGEGSWLTVV.

The count of this clone is one. The chain combines TRBV5-1 with TRBJ1-4; 7 bases match TRBD1. This CDR3 region has 14 residues. Germline loops: CDR1 SGHRS, CDR2 YFSETQ. The V segment lost 4 bases and the J segment 4 bases; nucleotides outside the gene matches: 4. CDR3 protein: CASSKGQLNEKLFF. The CDR3 DNA is TGCGCCAGCAGCAAGGGACAGCTTAATGAAAAACTGTTTTTT. Combining the CDR3 with reference TRBV5-1 and TRBJ1-4 gives the whole variable domain KAGVTQTPRYLIKTRGQQVTLSCSPISGHRSVSWYQQTPGQGLQFLFEYFSETQRNKGNFPGRFSGRQFSNSRSEMNVSTLELGDSALYLCASSKGQLNEKLFFGSGTQLSVL.

The chain links TRBV12-3 or TRBV12-4 to TRBJ2-1; TRBD2 agrees at 8 bases. Trimming at V came to 7 bases and at J to 16 bases, leaving 9 bases not matched to a gene. This CDR3 is built from 11 residues. The CDR3 region is CASTREGPRFF. The CDR3 DNA reads as TGTGCCAGCACCCGGGAGGGCCCAAGATTCTTC.

The chain joins TRBV19 to TRBJ1-6; 9 bases fit TRBD1. The J segment lost 7 bases and the V segment lost 7 bases, leaving 8 bases of the junction unmatched. CDR1 and CDR2 from the germline V gene are LNHDA and SQIVND (reference sequence). The CDR3 runs 15 residues. CDR3 bases: TGTGCCAGTACCCACGGGGACAGGGCAAATTCACCCCTCCACTTT. Translation gives CASTHGDRANSPLHF.

This sequence joins TRBV7-2 and TRBJ2-1; 14 positions match TRBD2. The junction had 15 bases not matched to a gene; V was cut back by 7 bases and J by 7 bases. In germline, CDR1 is SGHTA, CDR2 FQGNSA. This CDR3 comprises 18 residues. The CDR3 sequence: CASNEGLAGAWVGNEQFF. The DNA of the CDR3 is TGTGCCAGCAACGAGGGACTAGCGGGAGCATGGGTTGGGAATGAGCAGTTCTTC.

The chain couples TRBV21-1 to TRBJ1-2; the DNA was not used to check the table's D call, TRBD1. TRBV21-1 is a recognized pseudogene. This CDR3 is built from 17 residues. CDR3 region: CATQLTLISHTGDGYTF. The CDR3 DNA follows: TGTGCCACCCAGCTTACACTTATCTCACATACAGGGGACGGCTACACCTTC.

V gene TRBV5-1 combines with J gene TRBJ2-3, with 11 bases identical to TRBD2. The germline V gene has CDR1 SGHRS and CDR2 YFSETQ. The V gene end was trimmed by 4 bases and the J gene end by 0 bases; junction bases not matched to a gene: 7. The CDR3 contains 17 residues. The CDR3 loop reads CASSRRLAGHSTDTQYF. The CDR3 DNA follows: TGCGCCAGCAGCCGGAGACTAGCGGGACATAGCACAGATACGCAGTATTTT.

The chain uses TRBV4-3 and TRBJ1-5; TRBD1 is a possible D gene (5 bases). The germline V gene has CDR1 LGHNA and CDR2 YSLEER. V lost 0 bases and J 6 bases, leaving 12 bases between the germline ends. CDR3 size: 15 residues. The CDR3 DNA sequence: TGCGCCAGCAGCCAAGACTGGGGCGCTGGTCAGCCCCAGCATTTT. Protein sequence: CASSQDWGAGQPQHF.

This chain joins TRBV28 and TRBJ2-3; 7 nucleotides line up with TRBD1. Losses at the gene ends were 7 bases for V and 4 bases for J; bases not matched to a gene: 5. Per germline, CDR1 MDHEN and CDR2 SYDVKM. This CDR3 spans 13 amino acids. CDR3 sequence (DNA): TGTGCCAGCAAAAGACAGGGTTCAGATACGCAGTATTTT. It is translated as CASKRQGSDTQYF.

The chain carries TRBV29-1 and TRBJ1-1; D is ambiguous. Germline V lookup: CDR1 SQVTM, CDR2 ANQGSEA. This CDR3 comprises 10 residues. V was shortened by 5 bases and J by 9 bases, with 10 bases between the two germline ends. The CDR3 region has the DNA TGCAGCGTTAGTCGCGACAAAGCTTTCTTT. Encoded protein: CSVSRDKAFF.

This chain connects TRBV7-3 to TRBJ2-2, with D perhaps matching TRBD2 (5 bases). Trimming took off 3 bases at V and 7 bases at J, with 9 bases between the two ends. The CDR3 is 13 residues long. Germline CDR1 is SGHTA and CDR2 is FQGTGA. The DNA of the CDR3 is TGTGCCAGCAGCTTCGGGGAAGGCGGGGAGCTGTTTTTT. Translation gives CASSFGEGGELFF.

The CDR3 protein is CASSIPAQGGDEAFF. CDR3 nucleotides: TGTGCCAGTAGTATACCCGCGCAGGGCGGGGATGAAGCTTTCTTT. The rearrangement joins TRBV19 to TRBJ1-1; maybe TRBD1 (5 bases). The V and J ends lost 2 bases and 7 bases respectively, with 17 bases between them. The CDR3 consists of 15 residues. The germline gives CDR1 LNHDA, CDR2 SQIVND (reference sequence).

This rearrangement joins TRBV7-9 to TRBJ2-7; weak D call: TRBD2 (5 bases). CDR3 length equals 14 residues. V was trimmed by 5 bases and J by 0 bases, leaving 11 bases between them. The germline CDR1 and CDR2 sequences are SEHNR and FQNEAQ (reference sequence). CDR3 residues: CASSAGLSSYEQYF. Written as DNA, the CDR3 is TGTGCCAGCAGCGCAGGACTGAGCTCCTACGAGCAGTACTTC.

The J gene is TRBJ1-1, the V gene TRBV6-5, with 7 nucleotides matching TRBD1. The CDR3 length is 14 residues. Germline CDR1 is MNHEY and CDR2 is SVGAGI. With 6 bases clipped from V and 0 bases from J, the junction kept 4 bases outside the gene matches. The CDR3 loop reads CASRADRMNTEAFF. The CDR3 region has the DNA TGTGCCAGCAGGGCGGACAGGATGAACACTGAAGCTTTCTTT.

The chain recombines TRBV7-9 with TRBJ2-7, with D tentatively TRBD1 (6 bases). Trimming took off 7 bases at V and 1 base at J, with 17 bases between the two ends. CDR3 length: 15 amino acids. Germline V gene data show CDR1 as SEHNR and CDR2 as FQNEAQ (reference sequence). The CDR3, as DNA: TGTGCCAGCAACGAACCGGGACACTTATCCTACGAGCAGTACTTC. It codes for CASNEPGHLSYEQYF.

This chain joins TRBV5-6 and TRBJ2-3; the match to TRBD2 covers 7 bases. Per the germline V gene, CDR1 is SGHDT and CDR2 is YYEEEE. The CDR3 contains 14 residues. V trimming: 1 base; J trimming: 4 bases; junction bases outside the gene matches: 3. The CDR3 nucleotides are TGTGCCAGCAGCTTGCCAACTAGCGCAGATACGCAGTATTTT. It yields the protein CASSLPTSADTQYF.

The chain uses TRBV6-5 and TRBJ1-2; unclear D gene. This CDR3 spans 12 amino acids. V gave up 6 bases and J gave up 2 bases, with 7 bases separating them. Germline loops: CDR1 MNHEY, CDR2 SVGAGI. The CDR3 spells CASRQVNYGYTF. CDR3 nucleotides: TGTGCCAGCAGACAAGTGAACTATGGCTACACCTTC.

The chain carries TRBV28 and TRBJ1-5; a possible D gene is TRBD1 (5 bases). CDR3 length: 17 residues. Germline V gene sequence: CDR1 MDHEN, CDR2 SYDVKM. V was clipped by 6 bases and J by 1 base, with 19 bases between them. CDR3: CASSPPPRVRSNQPQHF. The CDR3 nucleotides are TGTGCCAGCAGCCCACCACCCAGGGTAAGGAGCAATCAGCCCCAGCATTTT.

The chain is built from TRBV10-3 and TRBJ1-2; possible D gene TRBD1, 5 bases. CDR3 size: 14 residues. The V gene's germline CDR1 is ENHRY and CDR2 SYGVKD. V lost 4 bases to trimming and J lost 3 bases, with 12 bases between them. The DNA of the CDR3 is TGTGCCATCAGTGGGGGAGGGGATTACTATGGCTACACCTTC. Translating it yields CAISGGGDYYGYTF.

The V and J genes are TRBV9 and TRBJ2-7; D is uncertain. Trimming shortened V by 4 bases and J by 3 bases, and 14 bases separated the two germline ends. Germline CDR1 SGDLS, CDR2 YYNGEE. This CDR3 is 14 amino acids long. The DNA for the CDR3 is TGTGCCAGCAGCCCCTACCCAACCAACTACGAGCAGTACTTC. Translation: CASSPYPTNYEQYF. Looking up the rest from reference TRBV9 and TRBJ2-7 gives the full variable domain: DSGVTQTPKHLITATGQRVTLRCSPRSGDLSVYWYQQSLDQGLQFLIQYYNGEERAKGNILERFSAQQFPDLHSELNLSSLELGDSALYFCASSPYPTNYEQYFGPGTRLTVT.

About this clone: Different DNA sequences within this sample yield the same CDR3. This chain connects TRBV7-9 to TRBJ2-7; 8 bases line up with TRBD1. The germline gives CDR1 SEHNR, CDR2 FQNEAQ (reference sequence). This CDR3 has 14 residues. V gave up 1 base and J gave up 4 bases; unmatched junction bases: 3. CDR3 bases: TGTGCCAGCAGCTTAGGGCAGGGGGCGTACGAGCAGTACTTC. Translation gives CASSLGQGAYEQYF.

The chain is built from TRBV9 and TRBJ1-2; tentatively, D is TRBD1 (6 bases). Germline V gene sequence: CDR1 SGDLS, CDR2 YYNGEE. This CDR3 comprises 16 residues. The germline V and J ends were trimmed by 0 bases and 5 bases, with 17 bases remaining between them. The CDR3 DNA sequence: TGTGCCAGCAGCGTAGATCCGACAGGTTTGGGATATGGCTACACCTTC. Its protein is CASSVDPTGLGYGYTF. Looking up the rest from reference TRBV9 and TRBJ1-2 gives the full variable domain: DSGVTQTPKHLITATGQRVTLRCSPRSGDLSVYWYQQSLDQGLQFLIQYYNGEERAKGNILERFSAQQFPDLHSELNLSSLELGDSALYFCASSVDPTGLGYGYTFGSGTRLTVV.

In DNA form, the CDR3 reads TGCGCCAGCAGCTTTCAGGGGGCTGCTGTTAATGAAAAACTGTTTTTT. Translated: CASSFQGAAVNEKLFF. The chain combines TRBV5-1 with TRBJ1-4, with TRBD1 matching 8 bases. Germline CDR1 and CDR2: SGHRS and YFSETQ. This CDR3 is 16 amino acids long. The J segment lost 4 bases and the V segment lost 2 bases, leaving 7 bases of the junction unmatched.

This chain connects TRBV9 to TRBJ1-2, with D possibly being TRBD1 (5 bases). Germline values: CDR1 SGDLS, CDR2 YYNGEE. Trimming cost V 1 base and J 2 bases, with 21 bases left between them. CDR3 length equals 18 residues. For the CDR3, the DNA is TGTGCCAGCAGCGTATCCGTCGCCCCAGGGAAAGCGAACTATGGCTACACCTTC. Protein product: CASSVSVAPGKANYGYTF.